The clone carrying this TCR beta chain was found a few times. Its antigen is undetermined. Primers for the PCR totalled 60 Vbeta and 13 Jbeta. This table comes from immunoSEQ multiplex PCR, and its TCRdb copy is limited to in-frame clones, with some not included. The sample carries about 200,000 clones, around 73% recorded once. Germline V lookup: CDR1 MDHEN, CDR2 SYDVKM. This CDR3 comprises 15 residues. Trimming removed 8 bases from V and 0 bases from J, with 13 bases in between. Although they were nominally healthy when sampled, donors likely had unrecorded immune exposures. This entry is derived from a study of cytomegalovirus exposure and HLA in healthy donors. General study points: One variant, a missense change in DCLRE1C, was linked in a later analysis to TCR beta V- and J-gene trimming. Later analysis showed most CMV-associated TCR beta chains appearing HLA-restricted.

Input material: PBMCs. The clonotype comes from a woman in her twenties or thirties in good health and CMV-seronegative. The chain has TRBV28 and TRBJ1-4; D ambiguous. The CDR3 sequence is CASRISEATNEKLFF. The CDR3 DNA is TGTGCCAGCCGTATCTCGGAGGCAACTAATGAAAAACTGTTTTTT.